The rows below give T cell receptor beta chains drawn from one sample of a study of cytomegalovirus exposure and HLA in healthy donors. Clones were sequenced by immunoSEQ multiplex PCR, and TCRdb holds only the in-frame ones, with some missing. The profile covers approximately 200,000 clones, with 83% appearing a single time and 1.1% to 1.5% taken by the ten largest. Sequenced sample: PBMCs. These receptors all stem from a girl between 5 and 17 years old in good health and CMV-seronegative. Both conserved end residues are part of each CDR3. The order of the fields is V gene, D gene, J gene, clone size, CDR3 protein, CDR3 DNA. A D gene is named only where the DNA matches it firmly. Clone sizes are given selectively: once, few, many, or a class where the clone is expanded.

TRBV15	NA	TRBJ2-7	NA	CATSRDAGSTYEQYF	TGTGCCACCAGCAGAGACGCAGGGTCCACCTACGAGCAGTACTTC
TRBV7-9	TRBD1	TRBJ1-2	NA	CASSRGGGQVFGYTF	TGTGCCAGCAGCCGGGGAGGGGGACAGGTGTTTGGCTACACCTTC
TRBV5-1	NA	TRBJ2-5	NA	CASSLTGVHETQYF	TGCGCCAGCAGCCTAACCGGTGTCCATGAGACCCAGTACTTC
TRBV28	TRBD1	TRBJ2-2	NA	CASRQDRWNSNTGELFF	TGTGCCAGCAGACAGGACAGGTGGAACTCGAACACCGGGGAGCTGTTTTTT
TRBV19	NA	TRBJ2-7	NA	CASLLQYF	TGTGCCAGTTTATTGCAGTACTTC
TRBV7-3	NA	TRBJ2-1	NA	CASSLTPRTRTDEQFF	TGTGCCAGCAGCTTAACTCCACGGACTCGTACCGATGAGCAGTTCTTC
TRBV30	TRBD1	TRBJ1-2	NA	CAWSRDRASSYGYTF	TGTGCCTGGAGCCGGGACAGGGCATCCTCCTATGGCTACACCTTC
TRBV28	NA	TRBJ1-6	NA	CASRGAPRDSPLHF	TGTGCCAGCAGAGGGGCGCCCCGGGATTCACCCCTCCACTTT
TRBV5-4	NA	TRBJ1-1	NA	CASSPGGGNTEAFF	TGTGCCAGCAGCCCGGGAGGAGGGAACACTGAAGCTTTCTTT
TRBV30	TRBD1	TRBJ2-7	NA	CAWKSSGQGIVSGPIYEQYF	TGTGCCTGGAAATCCTCGGGACAGGGGATTGTTAGCGGACCTATCTACGAGCAGTACTTC
TRBV11-1	TRBD2	TRBJ2-1	NA	CASSRTSGSGVEQFF	TGTGCCAGCAGCCGGACTAGCGGGAGCGGGGTTGAGCAGTTCTTC
TRBV30	TRBD2	TRBJ2-2	NA	CAWSLAGFTGELFF	TGTGCCTGGAGTTTAGCGGGGTTCACCGGGGAGCTGTTTTTT
TRBV27	NA	TRBJ2-7	NA	CASSMTGGESYEQYF	TGTGCCAGCAGTATGACAGGTGGGGAGTCCTACGAGCAGTACTTC
TRBV5-1	NA	TRBJ1-4	few	CASRSIGEKLFF	TGCGCCAGCAGATCGATCGGTGAAAAACTGTTTTTT
TRBV28	TRBD2	TRBJ2-2	few	CASSLRAGGGGELFF	TGTGCCAGCAGTTTAAGAGCGGGGGGCGGCGGGGAGCTGTTTTTT
TRBV9	TRBD2	TRBJ2-5	NA	CASTENGGVSETQYF	TGTGCCAGCACCGAAAATGGGGGGGTATCAGAGACCCAGTACTTC
TRBV6-5	TRBD2	TRBJ2-2	few	CASSIAGENTGELFF	TGTGCCAGCTCCATAGCGGGCGAGAACACCGGGGAGCTGTTTTTT
TRBV27	NA	TRBJ1-1	NA	CASSLLGAFTEAFF	TGTGCCAGCAGTTTATTGGGGGCCTTCACTGAAGCTTTCTTT
TRBV30	TRBD1	TRBJ2-7	NA	CAWSRDSAYEQYF	TGTGCCTGGAGCCGGGACAGTGCCTACGAGCAGTACTTC
TRBV5-1	NA	TRBJ2-5	NA	CASSLLGGKQETQYF	TGCGCCAGCAGCTTGCTCGGGGGAAAGCAAGAGACCCAGTACTTC
TRBV5-1	NA	TRBJ2-7	few	CASSNQASYEQYF	TGCGCCAGCAGTAATCAGGCGTCCTACGAGCAGTACTTC
TRBV27	TRBD2	TRBJ2-3	NA	CASSWGLAGDTDTQYF	TGTGCCAGCAGTTGGGGACTAGCGGGGGACACAGATACGCAGTATTTT
TRBV9	NA	TRBJ1-2	NA	CASSVDRVYGYTF	TGTGCCAGCAGCGTAGATCGCGTCTATGGCTACACCTTC
TRBV9	TRBD1	TRBJ2-2	NA	CASRSTGDFNTGELFF	TGTGCCAGCAGGTCGACAGGGGATTTCAACACCGGGGAGCTGTTTTTT
TRBV4-1	NA	TRBJ1-1	few	CASSQGGLNTEAFF	TGCGCCAGCAGCCAAGGCGGCTTGAACACTGAAGCTTTCTTT
TRBV30	NA	TRBJ1-5	NA	CAWSKSGNQPQHF	TGTGCCTGGAGTAAGTCGGGCAATCAGCCCCAGCATTTT
TRBV7-9	NA	TRBJ2-3	NA	CASSPLGVSRPITDTQYF	TGTGCCAGCAGCCCCCTCGGAGTTTCGCGCCCGATCACAGATACGCAGTATTTT
TRBV28	NA	TRBJ2-7	NA	CASRSAGSSSYEQYF	TGTGCCAGCAGGTCAGCAGGGTCATCCTCCTACGAGCAGTACTTC
TRBV28	NA	TRBJ1-5	NA	CASSLSGAGGNQPQHF	TGTGCCAGCAGTTTATCAGGGGCCGGGGGCAATCAGCCCCAGCATTTT
TRBV28	NA	TRBJ1-5	NA	CASRSGSTFQPQHF	TGTGCCAGCAGGTCAGGGTCGACTTTTCAGCCCCAGCATTTT
TRBV7-2	TRBD1	TRBJ2-1	NA	CASSLGQGTYNEQFF	TGTGCCAGCAGCTTAGGACAGGGGACCTACAATGAGCAGTTCTTC
TRBV4-2	NA	TRBJ2-1	NA	CASGGTGTYNEQFF	TGTGCCAGCGGCGGAACAGGGACCTACAATGAGCAGTTCTTC
TRBV7-6	NA	TRBJ1-6	few	CASSRSYNSPLHF	TGTGCCAGCAGCCGTTCCTATAATTCACCCCTCCACTTT
TRBV28	NA	TRBJ1-5	NA	CASSNARGPQHF	TGTGCCAGCAGCAACGCTCGGGGGCCCCAGCATTTT
TRBV6-1	NA	TRBJ1-2	NA	CASSVRGAGYGYTF	TGTGCCAGCAGTGTTCGGGGGGCAGGGTATGGCTACACCTTC
TRBV11-2	NA	TRBJ1-1	NA	CASSLVRTTEAFF	TGTGCCAGCAGCTTAGTCCGGACAACTGAAGCTTTCTTT
TRBV27	NA	TRBJ2-7	NA	CASAGAALIHPYEQYF	TGTGCCAGCGCGGGGGCAGCTCTGATTCACCCCTACGAGCAGTACTTC
TRBV2	NA	TRBJ1-4	NA	CASSKLRDKPNEKLFF	TGTGCCAGCAGTAAGCTTCGGGACAAGCCTAATGAAAAACTGTTTTTT
TRBV2	NA	TRBJ1-1	few	CAIPSYRNTEAFF	TGTGCCATCCCATCGTACAGGAACACTGAAGCTTTCTTT
TRBV18	NA	TRBJ1-4	NA	CASSPEGGNEKLFF	TGTGCCAGCTCACCGGAAGGAGGTAATGAAAAACTGTTTTTT